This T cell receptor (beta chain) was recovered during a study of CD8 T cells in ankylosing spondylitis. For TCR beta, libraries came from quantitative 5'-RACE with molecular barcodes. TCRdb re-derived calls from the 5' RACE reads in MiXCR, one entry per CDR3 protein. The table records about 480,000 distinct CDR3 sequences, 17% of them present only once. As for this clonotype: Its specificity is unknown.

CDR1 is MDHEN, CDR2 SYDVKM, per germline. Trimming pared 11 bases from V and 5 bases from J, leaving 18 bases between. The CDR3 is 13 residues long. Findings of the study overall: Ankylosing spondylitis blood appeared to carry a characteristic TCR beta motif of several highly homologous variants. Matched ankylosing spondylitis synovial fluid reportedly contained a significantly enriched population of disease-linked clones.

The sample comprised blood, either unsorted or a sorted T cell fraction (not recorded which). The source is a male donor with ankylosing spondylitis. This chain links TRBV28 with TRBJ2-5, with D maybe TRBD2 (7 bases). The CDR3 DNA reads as TGTGCCGGCGGGGGCCCCGTTCTGGAGACCCAGTACTTC. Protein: CAGGGPVLETQYF.